Presented here are 4 T cell receptor beta chains from one specimen sequenced in a study of blood T cell repertoires in COVID-19. Some clones are missing from TCRdb's copy, which holds only in-frame ones; the method was immunoSEQ multiplex PCR. The top ten hold around 3.2% of the sample, which has some 200,000 clones, 85% to 90% seen once. The specimen was PBMCs or T cells enriched from blood (not recorded which). The source of these receptors is a young woman in a cohort exposed to, infected with or recovered from COVID-19 (not recorded which).

This clone was recorded only once. V is TRBV7-9 and J is TRBJ2-1; D is undetermined. The CDR3 is made up of 15 amino acids. Germline V gene sequence: CDR1 SEHNR, CDR2 FQNEAQ (reference sequence). With 7 bases removed from V and 6 bases from J, the gap between germline ends came to 19 bases. The CDR3 nucleotides read TGTGCCAGCACCCTATCGGTACAGTACTCCAATGAGCAGTTCTTC. Translating gives CASTLSVQYSNEQFF.

The chain combines TRBV7-9 with TRBJ1-4; maybe TRBD1 (6 bases). The V gene lost 3 bases and the J gene lost 8 bases, with 10 bases spanning the gap. This CDR3 spans 13 amino acids. Germline values: CDR1 SEHNR, CDR2 FQNEAQ (reference sequence). CDR3 loop: CASSLHQGEKLFF. DNA for the CDR3: TGTGCCAGCAGCTTGCACCAGGGGGAAAAACTGTTTTTT.

A remark on this clone: This sample also contains other DNA sequences that code for the same CDR3. The chain has TRBV6-5 and TRBJ2-7, with a tentative D call TRBD2 (5 bases). The V and J ends lost 2 bases and 7 bases respectively, with 6 bases between them. This CDR3 contains 11 residues. Germline V CDR1 and CDR2: MNHEY, SVGAGI. For the CDR3, the DNA is TGTGCCAGCAGTTACCGCGGGGAGCAGTACTTC. This codes for CASSYRGEQYF.

J is TRBJ1-4 and V is TRBV5-4, with TRBD1 identical over 8 bases. The V gene end was trimmed by 2 bases and the J gene end by 7 bases; junction bases not matched to a gene: 7. Germline V gene data show CDR1 as SGHNT and CDR2 as YYREEE (reference sequence). The CDR3 has 15 amino acids. The CDR3 spells CASSLGQGRIEKLFF. The CDR3, as DNA: TGTGCCAGCAGCTTAGGACAGGGCAGGATTGAAAAACTGTTTTTT.